This entry lists 32 T cell receptor beta chains sequenced from one sample in a study of cytomegalovirus exposure and HLA in healthy donors. With 60 Vbeta and 13 Jbeta primers, the PCR was carried out. Repertoires were generated with immunoSEQ multiplex PCR, while TCRdb's copy carries only in-frame clones and drops some. There are 200,000 to 250,000 clones in the sample; more than 75% occur only once, and 1.3% lies in the top ten. The sample was PBMCs. The receptors derive from a human donor in good health.

The chain links TRBV28 to TRBJ2-1; D gene ambiguous. Per germline, CDR1 MDHEN and CDR2 SYDVKM. Trimming took off 10 bases at V and 5 bases at J, with 18 bases between the two ends. The CDR3 runs to 14 residues. CDR3 in amino acids: CATVLGSNDNEQFF. CDR3 coding DNA: TGTGCCACCGTACTGGGCTCAAACGACAATGAGCAGTTCTTC.

The chain links TRBV6-5 to TRBJ2-5; no clear D. This CDR3 spans 16 amino acids. V was shortened by 0 bases and J by 3 bases, with 14 bases between the two germline ends. Germline V gene lookup returns CDR1 MNHEY and CDR2 SVGAGI. The CDR3 DNA reads TGTGCCAGCAGTTACTCTGTGGTACAGACAAAAGAGACCCAGTACTTC. Translated, it gives CASSYSVVQTKETQYF.

This clone was seen a handful of times. The chain is built from TRBV5-6 and TRBJ1-4; TRBD1 aligns across 9 bases. Germline V gene data show CDR1 as SGHDT and CDR2 as YYEEEE. The CDR3 runs 15 residues. The ends lost 5 bases at V and 8 bases at J; junction bases unmatched: 10. The CDR3 region has the DNA TGTGCCAGCAGACGAACAGGGGGCAATCGGGAAAAACTGTTTTTT. Its protein is CASRRTGGNREKLFF.

This clone appeared once. Other DNA sequences in the sample encode the same CDR3. The gene calls are TRBV9 and TRBJ2-3, with a possible D match to TRBD2 (5 bases). From germline, CDR1 is SGDLS and CDR2 YYNGEE. Trimming took off 5 bases at V and 0 bases at J, with 13 bases between the two ends. CDR3 size: 15 residues. The CDR3 spells CASSPTRVSTDTQYF. CDR3 in DNA: TGTGCCAGCAGTCCAACGAGGGTTAGCACAGATACGCAGTATTTT.

The J gene is TRBJ1-3, the V gene TRBV7-2, with D possibly matching TRBD1 (5 bases). Trimming removed 0 bases at V and 0 bases at J, with 12 bases between. This CDR3 has 17 residues. CDR1 SGHTA and CDR2 FQGNSA come from the germline V gene. The CDR3 DNA reads TGTGCCAGCAGCTTAGCGCCAGGGTTCAGCTCTGGAAACACCATATATTTT. Encoded protein: CASSLAPGFSSGNTIYF.

As regards this clone: Different DNA sequences within this sample yield the same CDR3. The rearrangement uses TRBV4-2 and TRBJ2-2; D possibly corresponds to TRBD2 (5 bases). The germline V gene encodes CDR1 LGHNA and CDR2 YNFKEQ. The CDR3 is 14 residues long. Deletions cut 1 base from V and 6 bases from J, with 9 bases between. The CDR3 protein is CASSQGGAAGELFF. DNA for the CDR3: TGTGCCAGCAGCCAAGGCGGAGCGGCCGGGGAGCTGTTTTTT.

CDR3 DNA sequence: TGTGCCACCTCATGGGCTACCATGGGTGAAGCTTTCTTT. As protein: CATSWATMGEAFF. V is TRBV28 and J is TRBJ1-1; unclear D gene. Trimming took off 10 bases at V and 7 bases at J, with 19 bases between the two ends. CDR3 length: 13 residues. In germline, CDR1 is MDHEN, CDR2 SYDVKM.

This sequence joins TRBV19 and TRBJ2-3; TRBD1 is a possible D gene (5 bases). The CDR3 contains 13 residues. The ends were cut back, 1 base at V and 5 bases at J, with 7 bases in the middle. Per germline, CDR1 LNHDA and CDR2 SQIVND (reference sequence). CDR3 protein: CASSIGQGDTQYF. For the CDR3, the DNA is TGTGCCAGTAGTATAGGGCAGGGAGATACGCAGTATTTT.

This clone was detected a few times. The chain has TRBV5-6 and TRBJ2-5, with 7 bases aligning to TRBD1. In germline, CDR1 is SGHDT, CDR2 YYEEEE. This CDR3 comprises 15 residues. With 5 bases clipped from V and 1 base from J, the junction kept 8 bases outside the gene matches. CDR3 amino acids: CASRTGTELQETQYF. CDR3 DNA sequence: TGTGCCAGCAGGACCGGGACAGAACTCCAAGAGACCCAGTACTTC.

The table lists this clone with a few counts. The rearrangement links TRBV4-1 to TRBJ2-7, with TRBD2 matching 10 bases. Germline CDR1 MGHRA, CDR2 YSYEKL. Trimming took 5 bases from V and 4 from J; bases not matched to a gene: 8. The CDR3 runs to 15 residues. In DNA form, the CDR3 reads TGCGCCAGCAGCTCAAGAGCTAGCGGGAGTTACGAGCAGTACTTC. It translates to CASSSRASGSYEQYF.

The rearrangement joins TRBV27 to TRBJ2-2, with D possibly matching TRBD2 (5 bases). This CDR3 comprises 14 residues. Trimming stripped 1 base from V and 5 bases from J, with 8 bases between. Germline V gene data show CDR1 as MNHEY and CDR2 as SMNVEV (reference sequence). CDR3 coding DNA: TGTGCCAGCAGTTTATATGGGGAGACCGGGGAGCTGTTTTTT. This translates into CASSLYGETGELFF.

V usage is TRBV25-1 and J usage is TRBJ2-7, with D possibly TRBD2 on 5 matching bases. Germline values: CDR1 MGHDK, CDR2 SYGVNS. The CDR3 is made up of 12 amino acids. V dropped 5 bases and J dropped 3 bases, with 8 bases sitting between them. In DNA form, the CDR3 reads TGTGCCAGCAGTATTCGGGGCTACGAGCAGTACTTC. Encoded protein: CASSIRGYEQYF.

The chain is built from TRBV28 and TRBJ2-7; 8 nucleotides match TRBD1. The J segment lost 1 base and the V segment lost 3 bases, leaving 5 bases of the junction unmatched. Germline lookup yields CDR1 MDHEN and CDR2 SYDVKM. The CDR3 extends over 15 amino acids. In nucleotides, the CDR3 is TGTGCCAGCAGTTTCACAGGGGGTAGATCCTACGAGCAGTACTTC. Protein sequence: CASSFTGGRSYEQYF.

This chain connects TRBV6-6 to TRBJ2-3, with a possible D match to TRBD2 (5 bases). V dropped 5 bases and J dropped 3 bases, with 15 bases sitting between them. The CDR3 runs 15 residues. Germline V lookup: CDR1 MNHNY, CDR2 SVGAGI (reference sequence). CDR3 loop: CASSPVAEGTDTQYF. The DNA of the CDR3 is TGTGCCAGCAGTCCCGTGGCCGAGGGTACAGATACGCAGTATTTT.

The chain carries TRBV18 and TRBJ2-7; no clear D. The end of the DNA aligns better with TRBJ2-5, so the J call may be wrong. CDR1 is KGHSH, CDR2 LQKENI, per germline. The CDR3 loop spans 13 amino acids. The CDR3 region is CASSPSIGETQYF. The CDR3 bases are TGTGCCAGCTCACCTTCAATAGGAGAGACCCAGTACTTC.

The chain is built from TRBV7-3 and TRBJ2-1; D gene ambiguous. This CDR3 is 13 amino acids long. CDR1 and CDR2 (germline): SGHTA, FQGTGA. Deletions cut 2 bases from V and 5 bases from J, with 7 bases between. CDR3 residues: CASSLGPNNEQFF. For the CDR3, the DNA is TGTGCCAGCAGCTTAGGTCCTAACAATGAGCAGTTCTTC.

The sample holds one count of this clone. The rearrangement uses TRBV7-8 and TRBJ2-1; TRBD2 matches at 9 bases. Germline trimming cut 6 bases from V and 9 bases from J; bases unmatched to any gene: 18. The CDR3 totals 17 residues. Per germline, CDR1 SGHVS and CDR2 FQNEAQ. CDR3 residues: CASSFTSGSLIITEQFF. The CDR3 nucleotides read TGTGCCAGCAGTTTTACTAGCGGGTCTCTTATCATCACTGAGCAGTTCTTC. The full variable domain, completed using reference TRBV7-8 and TRBJ2-1, is GAGVSQSPRYKVAKRGQDVALRCDPISGHVSLFWYQQALGQGPEFLTYFQNEAQLDKSGLPSDRFFAERPEGSVSTLKIQRTQQEDSAVYLCASSFTSGSLIITEQFFGPGTRLTVL.

A single count supports this clone. V is TRBV7-2 and J is TRBJ1-1, with 8 positions matching TRBD1. V trimming: 6 bases; J trimming: 6 bases; junction bases outside the gene matches: 6. The CDR3 is made up of 13 amino acids. Germline CDR1 reads SGHTA; CDR2 reads FQGNSA. Written as DNA, the CDR3 is TGTGCCAGCAGAAATAACAGGGGGGCTGAAGCTTTCTTT. It encodes CASRNNRGAEAFF.

The chain couples TRBV5-1 to TRBJ1-5; 8 bases align to TRBD1. Germline assignment: CDR1 SGHRS and CDR2 YFSETQ. The V and J ends lost 3 bases and 6 bases, in that order; junction bases with no gene match: 2. The CDR3 sequence is 13 residues long. CDR3 protein: CASSSGGGQPQHF. The CDR3 DNA sequence: TGCGCCAGCAGCTCAGGGGGCGGTCAGCCCCAGCATTTT.

CDR3 DNA sequence: TGCGCCAGCAGCCAAGCTGGGACTAGCGGGAGTTACGAGCAGTACTTC. Translation gives CASSQAGTSGSYEQYF. The chain recombines TRBV4-1 with TRBJ2-7; 14 bases are shared with TRBD2. Germline CDR1 reads MGHRA; CDR2 reads YSYEKL. This CDR3 comprises 16 residues. V trimming: 1 base; J trimming: 4 bases; junction bases outside the gene matches: 3.

The V and J genes are TRBV6-5 and TRBJ2-7, with D possibly TRBD1 on 6 matching bases. From germline, CDR1 is MNHEY and CDR2 SVGAGI. The V end lost 2 bases, the J end lost 2 bases, and 13 bases lay between the germline ends. This CDR3 spans 15 amino acids. This CDR3 is CASSYSGQRTYEQYF. CDR3 bases: TGTGCCAGCAGTTACAGCGGACAGCGAACCTACGAGCAGTACTTC.

The rearrangement links TRBV28 to TRBJ2-7; 8 positions match TRBD1. This CDR3 comprises 14 residues. Germline CDR1 and CDR2: MDHEN and SYDVKM. Trimming at V came to 6 bases and at J to 2 bases, leaving 6 bases not matched to a gene. Here the CDR3 DNA reads TGTGCCAGCAGGACCAGGACAGGGACCTACGAGCAGTACTTC. This encodes CASRTRTGTYEQYF.

This clone was seen just once. The DNA for the CDR3 is TGTGCCAGCAGCCCACGGGGACAGGGAATAGGGGGGAATTCACCCCTCCACTTT. Amino acid sequence: CASSPRGQGIGGNSPLHF. The V and J genes are TRBV27 and TRBJ1-6; 9 bases fit TRBD1. The germline V gene has CDR1 MNHEY and CDR2 SMNVEV (reference sequence). The CDR3 extends over 18 amino acids. After removal of 6 bases from V and 7 bases from J, the junction contained 16 bases not matched to a gene.

This clone came up a few times. The junction and the germline gene differ at one end; a read error may be behind it. The V gene is TRBV6-1, the J gene TRBJ2-1; a possible D gene is TRBD2 (5 bases). Germline V CDR1 and CDR2: MNHNS, SASEGT. The CDR3 is 13 amino acids. The CDR3 sequence is CATSLLGMGEQFF. CDR3 nucleotides: TGTGCCACCAGTCTACTAGGGATGGGTGAGCAGTTCTTC.

A few counts support this clone. The chain uses TRBV7-3 and TRBJ1-1, with 8 bases that match TRBD1. J gave up 10 bases and V 4 bases, and 11 bases lay outside the gene matches. The CDR3 extends over 14 amino acids. Germline V CDR1 and CDR2: SGHTA, FQGTGA. The CDR3 loop reads CASSSHGQGSGAFF. As DNA, the CDR3 is TGTGCCAGCAGCTCCCACGGACAGGGATCGGGAGCTTTCTTT.

The CDR3 region has the DNA TGTGCCAGCAGCCAAGTCGGCGCGGATAGAAGCACAGATACGCAGTATTTT. It encodes CASSQVGADRSTDTQYF. V gene TRBV14 combines with J gene TRBJ2-3; D not resolved. Germline CDR1 and CDR2: SGHDN and FVKESK. V lost 1 base, J lost 0 bases, and 14 bases lay in between. The CDR3 sequence is 17 residues long.

The chain is built from TRBV15 and TRBJ2-1, with 8 bases identical to TRBD2. The CDR3 spans 17 residues. Trimming took 5 bases from V and 1 from J; bases not matched to a gene: 10. CDR1 is LNHNV, CDR2 YYDKDF, per germline (reference sequence). CDR3 DNA sequence: TGTGCCACCAGCCTCCGGAGCGGGAGTAGGTCCTACAATGAGCAGTTCTTC. Translation gives CATSLRSGSRSYNEQFF.

The CDR3 region is CASSVADLNIQYF. The CDR3 DNA is TGTGCCAGCAGCGTGGCGGATCTAAACATTCAGTACTTC. This rearrangement joins TRBV9 to TRBJ2-4; D ambiguous. This CDR3 is 13 amino acids long. Trimming took 2 bases from V and 6 from J, leaving 9 bases between them. Germline values: CDR1 SGDLS, CDR2 YYNGEE. Full variable domain (rest looked up from reference TRBV9 and TRBJ2-4): DSGVTQTPKHLITATGQRVTLRCSPRSGDLSVYWYQQSLDQGLQFLIQYYNGEERAKGNILERFSAQQFPDLHSELNLSSLELGDSALYFCASSVADLNIQYFGAGTRLSVL.

The chain couples TRBV6-6 to TRBJ2-1, with 7 bases aligning to TRBD2. V lost 10 bases to trimming and J lost 9 bases; unmatched junction nucleotides: 9. Germline assignment: CDR1 MNHNY and CDR2 SVGAGI (reference sequence). The CDR3 is made up of 12 amino acids. DNA for the CDR3: TGTGCCACCAGGAGGGGCGGGAGTGAGCAGTTCTTC. Residues: CATRRGGSEQFF.

The DNA of the CDR3 is TGCAGCGTTGAAAACTCTACTCCCTACGAGCAGTACTTC. This sequence encodes CSVENSTPYEQYF. The genes are TRBV29-1 and TRBJ2-7; D call uncertain. The CDR3 sequence is 13 residues long. The germline V and J ends were trimmed by 2 bases and 2 bases, with 10 bases remaining between them. Germline V gene sequence: CDR1 SQVTM, CDR2 ANQGSEA.

V and J are TRBV4-2 and TRBJ1-1, with 9 nucleotides matching TRBD1. J was trimmed by 5 bases and V by 4 bases; bases with no gene match: 5. The CDR3 runs 14 residues. Germline V gene sequence: CDR1 LGHNA, CDR2 YNFKEQ. The CDR3 DNA reads as TGTGCCAGCAGCCGGACAGGGGTGGATACTGAAGCTTTCTTT. Its translation: CASSRTGVDTEAFF.

The rearrangement links TRBV4-1 to TRBJ2-5, with 8 bases that match TRBD2. This CDR3 region has 18 residues. CDR1 is MGHRA, CDR2 YSYEKL, per germline. After removal of 3 bases from V and 1 base from J, the junction contained 13 bases not matched to a gene. The DNA for the CDR3 is TGCGCCAGCAGCCATGGAAGAAGCGGGAGTGAAGTCCAAGAGACCCAGTACTTC. Protein sequence: CASSHGRSGSEVQETQYF.